Listed below are T cell receptor beta chains from one sample, sequenced in a study of T-cell reconstitution after alpha-beta-depleted transplantation in children. Using its own MiXCR run on the PCR reads, TCRdb lists one record per CDR3 protein. Of 550,000 to 800,000 distinct CDR3 sequences in the sample, less than 15% were seen once. Sequencing was performed on PBMCs, taken before TCRalphabeta/CD19-depleted stem cell transplant. The receptors originated from a girl aged 2-15 years with congenital amegakaryocytic thrombocytopenia, due to receive a stem cell transplant. Both conserved end residues are part of each CDR3. The order of the fields is D gene, clone size, J gene, CDR3 length, V gene, CDR3 protein, CDR3 DNA. D genes are given only for firm matches. Some rows have no size entry. The others give once, few or many, or a class for an expanded clone.

TRBD2	NA	TRBJ2-1	19	TRBV11-1	CASSFDLLAGANHYNEQFF	TGTGCCAGCAGCTTTGACCTCCTAGCGGGAGCTAACCACTACAATGAGCAGTTCTTC
NA	NA	TRBJ2-1	14	TRBV7-9	CASSLGGIVYEQFF	TGTGCCAGCAGCTTAGGCGGGATAGTGTATGAGCAGTTCTTC
NA	NA	TRBJ2-7	11	TRBV5-5	CASSLKIEQYF	TGTGCCAGCAGCTTGAAAATCGAGCAGTACTTC
NA	few	TRBJ2-2	16	TRBV7-9	CASSLPGGRGTGELFF	TGTGCCAGCAGCTTGCCTGGAGGGCGCGGCACCGGGGAGCTGTTTTTT
NA	many	TRBJ2-7	13	TRBV29-1	CSACGDRTYEQYF	TGCAGCGCCTGTGGGGACCGTACTTACGAGCAGTACTTC
NA	few	TRBJ1-1	12	TRBV5-1	CASSLVGFTAFF	TGCGCCAGCAGCTTGGTGGGATTCACAGCTTTCTTT
TRBD2	NA	TRBJ2-7	14	TRBV27	CASSRGLAVYEQYF	TGTGCCAGCAGTAGGGGACTAGCGGTCTACGAGCAGTACTTC
NA	NA	TRBJ1-2	17	TRBV3-1	CASSQAALGGLHYGYTF	TGTGCCAGCAGCCAAGCCGCGCTCGGGGGGTTGCACTATGGCTACACCTTC
TRBD2	NA	TRBJ2-1	14	TRBV11-3	CASSGTSVDNEQFF	TGTGCCAGCAGCGGAACTAGCGTAGACAATGAGCAGTTCTTC
TRBD2	many	TRBJ2-7	12	TRBV10-3	CAISRGTIEQYF	TGTGCCATCAGTCGCGGGACTATTGAGCAGTACTTC
TRBD2	few	TRBJ2-1	17	TRBV5-1	CASSGLAYMPPGNEQFF	TGCGCCAGCAGCGGACTAGCGTACATGCCGCCGGGCAATGAGCAGTTCTTC
NA	many	TRBJ2-1	15	TRBV27	CASSFQGLGFGEQFF	TGTGCCAGCAGTTTTCAGGGGTTAGGGTTCGGTGAGCAGTTCTTC
NA	many	TRBJ2-7	14	TRBV6-5	CASSYFSPPDEQYF	TGTGCCAGCAGTTACTTTTCCCCCCCTGACGAGCAGTACTTC
NA	NA	TRBJ1-5	15	TRBV20-1	CSASPFGNINQPQHF	TGCAGTGCTAGCCCGTTCGGCAATATCAATCAGCCCCAGCATTTT
NA	many	TRBJ2-1	17	TRBV7-8	CASSLDLELAKYNEQFF	TGTGCCAGCAGCTTAGACCTGGAGCTAGCGAAATACAATGAGCAGTTCTTC
NA	NA	TRBJ2-1	13	TRBV30	CAWSAGIYNEQFF	TGTGCCTGGTCTGCGGGAATCTACAATGAGCAGTTCTTC
TRBD1	many	TRBJ1-4	15	TRBV20-1	CSASGLQGADEKLFF	TGCAGTGCTAGTGGACTCCAGGGGGCTGATGAAAAACTGTTTTTT
NA	many	TRBJ2-4	15	TRBV12-3/TRBV12-4	CASSLGGVAKNIQYF	TGTGCCAGCAGTTTAGGGGGCGTAGCCAAAAACATTCAGTACTTC